The 29 T cell receptor beta chains listed next were all sequenced from one sample in a study of cytomegalovirus exposure and HLA in healthy donors. The PCR contained 60 Vbeta and 13 Jbeta primers. Some clones are missing from TCRdb's copy, which holds only in-frame ones; the method was immunoSEQ multiplex PCR. This sample yields approximately 75,000 clones, of which about 66% are seen a single time; about 20% belongs to the top ten. Material for sequencing was PBMCs. The source is a man aged 35 to 55 in good health and CMV-seropositive.

This clone was counted only a few times. This chain uses TRBV2 with TRBJ1-4; D not resolved. Per the germline V gene, CDR1 is SNHLY and CDR2 is FYNNEI. The CDR3 is 15 amino acids. Trimming took 6 bases from V and 0 from J, leaving 11 bases between them. The CDR3 DNA sequence: TGTGCCAGCAGCGTAATACAGTCAACTAATGAAAAACTGTTTTTT. It encodes CASSVIQSTNEKLFF.

This clone was recorded once. This chain uses TRBV5-1 with TRBJ2-7; possibly TRBD1 for D (6 bases). V dropped 2 bases and J dropped 6 bases, with 24 bases sitting between them. Germline CDR1 and CDR2: SGHRS and YFSETQ. The CDR3 is 17 amino acids. CDR3 in DNA: TGCGCCAGCAGCTTATCCTCCTCGAACAGGGCGGATAGCGAGCAGTACTTC. Its translation: CASSLSSSNRADSEQYF.

V and J are TRBV5-8 and TRBJ1-1, with TRBD1 as a possible D gene (6 bases). This CDR3 contains 12 residues. The V and J ends lost 5 bases and 3 bases respectively, with 8 bases between them. Germline V gene sequence: CDR1 SGHTS, CDR2 YDEGEE. This CDR3 reads CASSRQDTEAFF. The CDR3 coding sequence is TGTGCCAGCAGTCGACAGGACACTGAAGCTTTCTTT.

In this sample, this clone turned up once. The genes are TRBV2 and TRBJ2-5; tentatively, D is TRBD2 (5 bases). V lost 10 bases to trimming and J lost 1 base, with 10 bases between them. CDR1 is SNHLY and CDR2 is FYNNEI in the germline V gene. The CDR3 runs to 12 residues. The chain's CDR3 is CAIGLGQETQYF. The CDR3 DNA follows: TGTGCCATAGGACTGGGCCAAGAGACCCAGTACTTC.

This CDR3 is CASSDRGETDTQYF. The CDR3 DNA reads as TGTGCCAGCAGTGACAGGGGCGAGACAGATACGCAGTATTTT. The chain recombines TRBV6-4 with TRBJ2-3, with D perhaps TRBD1 (5 bases). Germline V CDR1 and CDR2: MRHNA, SNTAGT. The CDR3 has 14 amino acids. Trimming shortened V by 2 bases and J by 3 bases, and 9 bases separated the two germline ends.

In this sample, this clone turned up a few times. CDR3 in amino acids: CASSLVQGAGYTF. Written as DNA, the CDR3 is TGTGCCAGCAGCTTAGTACAGGGCGCTGGCTACACCTTC. The V gene is TRBV11-2, the J gene TRBJ1-2; tentative D call: TRBD1 (6 bases). CDR3 length: 13 amino acids. Deletions cut 1 base from V and 7 bases from J, with 10 bases between. CDR1 is SGHAT and CDR2 is FQNNGV in the germline V gene.

On this clone: Because the CDR3 is missing its conserved closing phenylalanine or tryptophan, this is likely a read error. The rearrangement links TRBV30 to TRBJ1-1; 10 nucleotides agree with TRBD1. The CDR3 sequence is 18 residues long. J gave up 0 bases and V 4 bases, and 14 bases lay outside the gene matches. The V gene's germline CDR1 is GTSNPN and CDR2 SVGIG (reference sequence). The CDR3 spells CAWNMAGQGIDMNTEAFL. As DNA, the CDR3 is TGTGCCTGGAATATGGCGGGACAGGGGATAGACATGAACACTGAAGCTTTCCTT.

V and J are TRBV2 and TRBJ2-3; TRBD1 agrees at 10 bases. Germline V lookup: CDR1 SNHLY, CDR2 FYNNEI. The CDR3 has 15 amino acids. After removal of 6 bases from V and 2 bases from J, the junction contained 5 bases not matched to a gene. CDR3 residues: CASSGTGVNTDTQYF. Here the CDR3 DNA reads TGTGCCAGCAGCGGGACAGGGGTTAACACAGATACGCAGTATTTT.

The V call is TRBV7-2, the J call TRBJ1-1; D possibly corresponds to TRBD1 (6 bases). The germline V gene has CDR1 SGHTA and CDR2 FQGNSA. V gave up 4 bases and J gave up 4 bases, with 10 bases separating them. The CDR3 sequence is 13 residues long. CDR3 residues: CASSSRGGTEAFF. In nucleotides, the CDR3 is TGTGCCAGCAGCTCCCGAGGGGGCACTGAAGCTTTCTTT.

This clone was found a few times. The chain couples TRBV2 to TRBJ1-2; no clear D gene. The CDR3 is 14 residues long. The V end was cut by 4 bases, the J end by 4 bases, with 13 bases between. The germline V gene encodes CDR1 SNHLY and CDR2 FYNNEI. In nucleotides, the CDR3 is TGTGCCAGCAGTGGGAATCTAGTCGGCTATGGCTACACCTTC. Translation gives CASSGNLVGYGYTF. The whole variable domain, remainder taken from reference TRBV2 and TRBJ1-2, is EPEVTQTPSHQVTQMGQEVILRCVPISNHLYFYWYRQILGQKVEFLVSFYNNEISEKSEIFDDQFSVERPDGSNFTLKIRSTKLEDSAMYFCASSGNLVGYGYTFGSGTRLTVV.

This clone is a singleton in its sample. V is TRBV5-1 and J is TRBJ2-5, with TRBD2 matching 15 bases. CDR1 is SGHRS, CDR2 YFSETQ, per germline. The V segment lost 4 bases and the J segment 5 bases; nucleotides outside the gene matches: 6. There are 16 residues in the CDR3. The CDR3 is CASSIGLAGGPETQYF. The CDR3 DNA reads TGCGCCAGCAGCATAGGACTAGCGGGGGGGCCGGAGACCCAGTACTTC.

This clone appeared a few times. This chain joins TRBV19 and TRBJ2-5, with D possibly being TRBD2 (5 bases). The CDR3 covers 13 residues. Germline CDR1 reads LNHDA; CDR2 reads SQIVND (reference sequence). The germline V and J ends were trimmed by 6 bases and 5 bases, with 13 bases remaining between them. The CDR3 sequence is CASSPGLSETQYF. CDR3 DNA: TGTGCCAGTAGCCCGGGGTTGAGTGAGACCCAGTACTTC.

The CDR3 DNA is TGTGCCAGCCGGGACACCCCGGACAGGGGTGTTTCCGGGGAGCTGTTTTTT. Its translation: CASRDTPDRGVSGELFF. The V gene is TRBV18, the J gene TRBJ2-2, with 9 nucleotides matching TRBD1. The CDR3 consists of 17 residues. CDR1 is KGHSH and CDR2 is LQKENI in the germline V gene. J gave up 6 bases and V 8 bases, and 16 bases lay outside the gene matches. The variable domain in full, completed from reference TRBV18 and TRBJ2-2, reads NAGVMQNPRHLVRRRGQEARLRCSPMKGHSHVYWYRQLPEEGLKFMVYLQKENIIDESGMPKERFSAEFPKEGPSILRIQQVVRGDSAAYFCASRDTPDRGVSGELFFGEGSRLTVL.

This clone was seen once. The chain uses TRBV27 and TRBJ1-5; weak D call: TRBD1 (5 bases). Germline values: CDR1 MNHEY, CDR2 SMNVEV (reference sequence). V gave up 6 bases and J gave up 0 bases, with 15 bases separating them. CDR3 length equals 16 residues. The DNA of the CDR3 is TGTGCCAGCAGAGCAGGGTCGCCGTATAGCAATCAGCCCCAGCATTTT. It yields the protein CASRAGSPYSNQPQHF.

The genes are TRBV25-1 and TRBJ1-1, with 8 positions matching TRBD1. Germline CDR1 reads MGHDK; CDR2 reads SYGVNS. The CDR3 has 17 amino acids. V shed 3 bases, J shed 5 bases, and the junction held 14 bases outside the gene matches. The CDR3 spells CASSDSIQGAVRTEAFF. DNA of the CDR3: TGTGCCAGCAGTGATTCGATCCAGGGGGCAGTACGTACTGAAGCTTTCTTT.

The V gene is TRBV9, the J gene TRBJ1-2, with D perhaps matching TRBD1 (5 bases). CDR1 and CDR2 from the germline V gene are SGDLS and YYNGEE. Trimming shortened V by 4 bases and J by 3 bases, and 16 bases separated the two germline ends. The CDR3 has 15 amino acids. CDR3 region: CASSPTGASDYGYTF. The CDR3 DNA reads TGTGCCAGCAGCCCAACAGGCGCATCGGACTATGGCTACACCTTC.

With respect to this clone: One end of the junction varies from germline; a read error may be responsible. The genes are TRBV5-6 and TRBJ2-3; possibly TRBD2 for D (7 bases). In germline, CDR1 is SGHDT, CDR2 YYEEEE. The CDR3 has 13 residues. The CDR3 protein is CASSWGGTDTQYF. In DNA, the CDR3 is TGTGCCAGCAGCTGGGGGGGCACCGATACGCAGTATTTT.

This clone was recorded a few times. This rearrangement joins TRBV18 to TRBJ2-7, with D possibly TRBD1 on 7 matching bases. Germline V gene lookup returns CDR1 KGHSH and CDR2 LQKENI. Trimming took 2 bases from V and 5 from J, leaving 13 bases between them. This CDR3 has 14 amino acids. This chain's CDR3 is CASSPDREDDEQYF. The CDR3 DNA reads as TGTGCCAGCTCACCAGACAGGGAGGACGACGAGCAGTACTTC.

V and J are TRBV29-1 and TRBJ2-1, with 7 bases matching TRBD2. V gave up 5 bases and J gave up 0 bases; unmatched junction bases: 4. The CDR3 loop spans 14 amino acids. CDR1 and CDR2 from the germline V gene are SQVTM and ANQGSEA. The CDR3 sequence is CSVHGGSSYNEQFF. The CDR3 nucleotides are TGCAGCGTTCACGGGGGGTCCTCCTACAATGAGCAGTTCTTC.

In nucleotides, the CDR3 is TGTGCCAGCTCACGGGACAGGAACACTGAAGCTTTCTTT. It encodes CASSRDRNTEAFF. The rearrangement links TRBV18 to TRBJ1-1, with 7 bases lining up with TRBD1. The V and J ends lost 4 bases and 1 base, in that order; junction bases with no gene match: 0. CDR3 length: 13 amino acids. CDR1 and CDR2 (germline): KGHSH, LQKENI.

This chain connects TRBV2 to TRBJ2-7, with 7 bases aligning to TRBD2. With V trimmed by 4 bases and J by 4 bases, 7 bases remained unmatched. Germline CDR1 and CDR2: SNHLY and FYNNEI. The CDR3 is 14 amino acids. In DNA, the CDR3 is TGTGCCAGCAGTGCCGGTTGGGGGGGGTACGAGCAGTACTTC. Protein: CASSAGWGGYEQYF.

V is TRBV6-5 and J is TRBJ2-1; 8 nucleotides line up with TRBD1. Trimming removed 6 bases from V and 14 bases from J; junction bases left unmatched: 9. The germline V gene encodes CDR1 MNHEY and CDR2 SVGAGI. The length of the CDR3 is 12 residues. CDR3: CASRFGQGKEFF. The CDR3 coding sequence is TGTGCCAGCAGATTCGGACAGGGTAAGGAGTTCTTC.

The chain has TRBV4-2 and TRBJ2-3, with D hard to call. Trimming pared 0 bases from V and 6 bases from J, leaving 10 bases between. This CDR3 contains 14 residues. The germline gives CDR1 LGHNA, CDR2 YNFKEQ. CDR3 amino acids: CASSQDEELDTQYF. In nucleotides, the CDR3 is TGTGCCAGCAGCCAAGATGAGGAGCTGGATACGCAGTATTTT.

This clone showed up just once. This rearrangement joins TRBV2 to TRBJ2-5; 9 nucleotides line up with TRBD1. Germline V gives CDR1 SNHLY, CDR2 FYNNEI. J lost 3 bases, V lost 2 bases, and 10 bases had no gene match. The length of the CDR3 is 17 residues. Here the CDR3 reads CASSEYGTGPKEETQYF. CDR3 bases: TGTGCCAGCAGTGAATATGGGACAGGGCCCAAGGAAGAGACCCAGTACTTC.

This clone was seen only once. This chain links TRBV15 with TRBJ2-5, with D unclear. This CDR3 is built from 15 residues. Germline values: CDR1 LNHNV, CDR2 YYDKDF (reference sequence). V lost 3 bases, J lost 1 base, and 12 bases lay in between. CDR3 nucleotides: TGTGCCACCAGCAGTGACTTTGAGCGCCAAGAGACCCAGTACTTC. Translating it yields CATSSDFERQETQYF.

This CDR3 is CASSRLAGSLFF. For the CDR3, the DNA is TGTGCCAGCAGCCGCCTAGCGGGGTCCTTATTCTTC. The chain uses TRBV27 and TRBJ2-1; 9 bases are a match to TRBD2. V trimming: 6 bases; J trimming: 16 bases; junction bases outside the gene matches: 10. The length of the CDR3 is 12 residues. The germline V gene encodes CDR1 MNHEY and CDR2 SMNVEV (reference sequence).

The chain combines TRBV7-9 with TRBJ2-4; a weak D match, TRBD1 (5 bases). V lost 4 bases, J lost 0 bases, and 13 bases lay in between. Germline lookup yields CDR1 SEHNR and CDR2 FQNEAQ (reference sequence). CDR3 length equals 16 residues. The CDR3 reads CASSSGKSLAKNIQYF. In DNA, the CDR3 is TGTGCCAGCAGCTCAGGGAAGTCGCTAGCCAAAAACATTCAGTACTTC.

The gene calls are TRBV7-9 and TRBJ1-3, with TRBD1 matching 7 bases. The V and J ends lost 3 bases and 2 bases, in that order; junction bases with no gene match: 1. The CDR3 consists of 14 residues. The germline V gene encodes CDR1 SEHNR and CDR2 FQNEAQ (reference sequence). DNA for the CDR3: TGTGCCAGCAGCTTGCAGGGGGCTGGAAACACCATATATTTT. Translating it yields CASSLQGAGNTIYF.

The chain employs TRBV5-4 and TRBJ1-1, with D tentatively TRBD1 (6 bases). Germline CDR1 reads SGHNT; CDR2 reads YYREEE (reference sequence). V lost 4 bases and J lost 6, with 19 bases in between. CDR3 length: 15 residues. The CDR3 reads CASSPHPDRIAEAFF. CDR3 bases: TGTGCCAGCAGCCCCCATCCCGACAGGATAGCTGAAGCTTTCTTT.